The rows below give T cell receptor beta chains drawn from one sample of a study of T cell changes during pregnancy in multiple sclerosis. Data came from immunoSEQ multiplex PCR; TCRdb stores just in-frame clones and leaves some out. The sample carries approximately 79,000 clones, 93% recorded once. The source material was peripheral blood, sampled in the second trimester of pregnancy. These receptor sequences come from a female donor in good health, enrolled as a control in a pregnancy study. CDR3s leave out the opening cysteine and the closing phenylalanine or tryptophan. Fields, in order: V gene, J gene, clone size, CDR3 protein. Size is omitted from some rows. Given values are once, few, many or a class for expanded clones.

V: TRBV19
J: TRBJ1-3
size: .
CDR3: ASSMTDSGNTIY

V: TRBV5-1
J: TRBJ2-5
size: .
CDR3: ASSLGQGAQETQY

V: TRBV2
J: TRBJ2-2
size: once
CDR3: ASSTGTVSTGELF

V: TRBV6-5
J: TRBJ1-1
size: .
CDR3: ASSYEGSMNTEAF

V: TRBV6-6
J: TRBJ1-2
size: .
CDR3: ASSSTENYGYT

V: TRBV5-4
J: TRBJ2-1
size: .
CDR3: ASSLGQNSPNEQF

V: TRBV7-2
J: TRBJ1-2
size: .
CDR3: ASSSTGGNYGYT

V: TRBV7-3
J: TRBJ1-2
size: .
CDR3: ASSFGTGNYGYT

V: TRBV14
J: TRBJ2-7
size: .
CDR3: ASSQVRGQAYEQY

V: TRBV7-3
J: TRBJ2-3
size: .
CDR3: ASSPSSGGGSDTQY

V: TRBV4-3
J: TRBJ1-1
size: .
CDR3: ASSFFGGGHTEAF

V: TRBV19
J: TRBJ2-3
size: .
CDR3: ASGWLAGGTDTQY

V: TRBV30
J: TRBJ1-5
size: .
CDR3: AWSLGRTGLYSNQPQH

V: TRBV5-6
J: TRBJ1-1
size: once
CDR3: ASSLDMGGGEAF

V: TRBV30
J: TRBJ2-3
size: .
CDR3: ACKAPGGQGRSTDTQY

V: TRBV5-6
J: TRBJ1-4
size: .
CDR3: ASSTYAGVTNEKLF

V: TRBV30
J: TRBJ1-2
size: .
CDR3: AWKGDREGGYT

V: TRBV6-5
J: TRBJ2-3
size: .
CDR3: ASRSGITDTQY

V: TRBV9
J: TRBJ1-1
size: .
CDR3: ASSVADMNTEAF

V: TRBV5-1
J: TRBJ2-7
size: .
CDR3: ASSLQPDIGPTSYEQY

V: TRBV23-1
J: TRBJ2-2
size: .
CDR3: ASSHAGTSGGNTGELF

V: TRBV9
J: TRBJ1-1
size: .
CDR3: ASSSQWFGDTEAF

V: TRBV29-1
J: TRBJ2-1
size: .
CDR3: SVEGGAGGAYNEQF